A single sample gave rise to the 10 T cell receptor beta chains below, sequenced in a study of blood T cell repertoires in COVID-19 (TCRdb year 2020). The library was produced with the immunoSEQ multiplex PCR assay. TCRdb's version of the immuneACCESS table is confined to in-frame rearrangements and falls short of the full clone set. An unresolved V gene accounts for under half of the shortfall where checked; the remainder is of unknown origin. The sample table shows under 200,000 clones, and 87% are seen once. The ten largest clones add up to about 22% of the sample. Sequencing used peripheral blood. The origin of the receptors is a man in his fifties or sixties with active or convalescent COVID-19.

V usage is TRBV21-1 and J usage is TRBJ2-2; the table's D gene call, TRBD2, was not cross checked with the DNA. TRBV21-1 is a known pseudogene. The CDR3 runs to 13 residues. The CDR3 loop is CASSKRHTGELFF. DNA of the CDR3: TGTGCCAGCAGCAAACGTCACACCGGGGAGCTGTTTTTT.

This sequence joins TRBV4-1 and TRBJ2-1; 11 positions match TRBD2. This CDR3 is 16 amino acids long. V trimming: 4 bases; J trimming: 7 bases; junction bases outside the gene matches: 9. CDR1 MGHRA and CDR2 YSYEKL come from the germline V gene. CDR3 sequence: CASSRYSGGAQNEQFF. For the CDR3, the DNA is TGCGCCAGCAGCCGTTATAGCGGGGGGGCTCAGAATGAGCAGTTCTTC.

The J gene is TRBJ1-3, the V gene TRBV4-2; D gene ambiguous. Germline CDR1 LGHNA, CDR2 YNFKEQ. V lost 0 bases to trimming and J lost 4 bases, with 7 bases between them. CDR3 length: 14 residues. CDR3 amino acids: CASSQDSSGNTIYF. In DNA form, the CDR3 reads TGTGCCAGCAGCCAAGATAGCTCGGGAAACACCATATATTTT.

V is TRBV6-1 and J is TRBJ1-4, with D hard to call. Deletions cut 0 bases from V and 7 bases from J, with 15 bases between. The CDR3 totals 16 residues. Germline V lookup: CDR1 MNHNS, CDR2 SASEGT. The CDR3 nucleotides are TGTGCCAGCAGTGAAGCAGGGAGGGTGTTTGGTGAAAAACTGTTTTTT. This translates into CASSEAGRVFGEKLFF.

The chain joins TRBV5-1 to TRBJ2-7; D is ambiguous. There are 15 residues in the CDR3. The germline CDR1 and CDR2 sequences are SGHRS and YFSETQ. The V end lost 4 bases, the J end lost 0 bases, and 14 bases lay between the germline ends. CDR3 in amino acids: CASSTGELSSYEQYF. CDR3 coding DNA: TGCGCCAGCAGCACCGGCGAACTAAGCTCCTACGAGCAGTACTTC.

The chain couples TRBV11-2 to TRBJ1-1, with a possible D match to TRBD1 (6 bases). This CDR3 has 14 amino acids. Per the germline V gene, CDR1 is SGHAT and CDR2 is FQNNGV. Trimming took 5 bases from V and 2 from J, leaving 12 bases between them. The CDR3 DNA reads TGTGCCAGCAGCAGTCTACAGGGTAACACTGAAGCTTTCTTT. It is translated as CASSSLQGNTEAFF.

J is TRBJ1-3 and V is TRBV10-3; D is uncertain. The CDR3 has 14 residues. With 3 bases removed from V and 0 bases from J, the gap between germline ends came to 6 bases. CDR1 and CDR2 (germline): ENHRY, SYGVKD. DNA of the CDR3: TGTGCCATCAGTGACGGGAGCTCTGGAAACACCATATATTTT. Amino acids: CAISDGSSGNTIYF.

The V call is TRBV5-1, the J call TRBJ1-4, with 7 nucleotides matching TRBD1. From germline, CDR1 is SGHRS and CDR2 YFSETQ. Trimming took 5 bases from V and 5 from J; bases not matched to a gene: 9. CDR3 length equals 15 residues. CDR3 DNA: TGCGCCAGCAGGCTCCTAGGACAGGCGAATGAAAAACTGTTTTTT. It encodes CASRLLGQANEKLFF.

The genes are TRBV2 and TRBJ1-1; D uncertain. The germline V gene encodes CDR1 SNHLY and CDR2 FYNNEI. The CDR3 is made up of 14 amino acids. Between the trimmed V and J ends, which lost 3 bases and 4 bases, there was a span of 12 bases. The CDR3 nucleotides are TGTGCCAGCAGTGAGGTCGGTCTGTCCACTGAAGCTTTCTTT. Amino acids: CASSEVGLSTEAFF.

This clone has only one observation. The chain joins TRBV24-1 to TRBJ2-3, with TRBD2 matching over 7 bases. The trim removed 5 bases at V and 5 bases at J, leaving 12 bases unmatched. Germline V gene data show CDR1 as KGHDR and CDR2 as SFDVKD. The length of the CDR3 is 16 residues. CDR3 in DNA: TGTGCCACCAGTGCCCCTTTGGCGGGGGAGGGAGATACGCAGTATTTT. Translated: CATSAPLAGEGDTQYF.